These 14 T cell receptor beta chains were sequenced from one sample in a study of T-cell reconstitution after alpha-beta-depleted transplantation in children (dated by TCRdb to 2016 to 2017). Libraries were constructed by PCR. Sequencing instrument: Illumina HiSeq 2500. TCR libraries were prepared with molecular barcoding, using unique molecular identifiers to normalize TCRbeta repertoire quantification. In TCRdb, the public reads were trimmed at Q25 with fastp and aligned with MiXCR, with productive beta chains retained. All rows with the same CDR3 protein become a single entry with the most common DNA and genes. This sample comprises 490,000 or so distinct CDR3 sequences, around 13% of them detected only once. Around 6.1% of the sample lies in the top ten. The material was PBMCs from the stem cell graft donor, obtained from the stem cell graft. These receptors were collected from a human donor who donated a stem cell graft to a child with combined immunodeficiency.

Many counts were recorded for this clonotype. V is TRBV20-1 and J is TRBJ1-1; maybe TRBD1 (5 bases). Germline assignment: CDR1 DFQATT and CDR2 SNEGSKA (reference sequence). V lost 1 base and J 5 bases, leaving 11 bases between the germline ends. The CDR3 is 13 residues long. CDR3 coding DNA: TGCAGTGCTAGAGGATGGGGACGGACTGAAGCTTTCTTT. Translated, it gives CSARGWGRTEAFF.

This clonotype showed up many times. The chain combines TRBV29-1 with TRBJ2-1; tentative D call: TRBD1 (5 bases). The CDR3 has 14 amino acids. CDR1 and CDR2 from the germline V gene are SQVTM and ANQGSEA. V gave up 4 bases and J gave up 0 bases, with 10 bases separating them. CDR3 in amino acids: CSVGGVGSYNEQFF. DNA for the CDR3: TGCAGCGTTGGGGGCGTGGGCTCCTACAATGAGCAGTTCTTC.

This chain uses TRBV7-3 with TRBJ2-2, with D possibly being TRBD2 (6 bases). The CDR3 totals 16 residues. The germline V and J ends were trimmed by 2 bases and 0 bases, with 10 bases remaining between them. Germline CDR1 is SGHTA and CDR2 is FQGTGA. CDR3 in amino acids: CASSLAGPANTGELFF. Here the CDR3 DNA reads TGTGCCAGCAGCTTAGCGGGACCAGCGAACACCGGGGAGCTGTTTTTT.

The gene calls are TRBV28 and TRBJ1-4; the D gene is possibly TRBD1 (5 bases). Germline V lookup: CDR1 MDHEN, CDR2 SYDVKM. This CDR3 spans 13 amino acids. Trimming stripped 2 bases from V and 8 bases from J, with 9 bases between. CDR3 amino acids: CASSLQGVEKLFF. CDR3 sequence (DNA): TGTGCCAGCAGTTTACAAGGGGTAGAAAAACTGTTTTTT.

As DNA, the CDR3 is TGCGCCAGCAGCTGGGGACAGGGGACTAGTGGCACCGGGGAGCTGTTTTTT. Residues: CASSWGQGTSGTGELFF. The chain joins TRBV5-1 to TRBJ2-2, with TRBD1 identical over 10 bases. After removal of 3 bases from V and 4 bases from J, the junction contained 9 bases not matched to a gene. The CDR3 contains 17 residues. CDR1 is SGHRS, CDR2 YFSETQ, per germline.

The V gene is TRBV6-5, the J gene TRBJ2-5; D call uncertain. Trimming cost V 0 bases and J 6 bases, with 14 bases left between them. CDR3 length: 15 amino acids. CDR1 MNHEY and CDR2 SVGAGI come from the germline V gene. The CDR3 sequence: CASSYSIGRGKTQYF. In DNA form, the CDR3 reads TGTGCCAGCAGTTACTCGATCGGCCGAGGAAAGACCCAGTACTTC.

V is TRBV7-2 and J is TRBJ2-7; 9 bases match TRBD2. Germline assignment: CDR1 SGHTA and CDR2 FQGNSA. The CDR3 totals 14 residues. The J segment lost 3 bases and the V segment lost 6 bases, leaving 6 bases of the junction unmatched. CDR3 region: CASSFSGSNYEQYF. The CDR3 DNA reads TGTGCCAGCAGTTTTAGCGGGAGTAACTACGAGCAGTACTTC.

V gene TRBV24-1 combines with J gene TRBJ2-2; D remains ambiguous. The CDR3 sequence is 15 residues long. Per the germline V gene, CDR1 is KGHDR and CDR2 is SFDVKD. The ends were cut back, 0 bases at V and 4 bases at J, with 8 bases in the middle. CDR3: CATSDLRSGTGELFF. The CDR3 coding sequence is TGTGCCACCAGTGATTTGAGGTCCGGCACCGGGGAGCTGTTTTTT.

In regard to this clonotype: A much larger clone lies a single base off, so this may be a read error. The chain is built from TRBV24-1 and TRBJ2-1; 9 bases are shared with TRBD2. CDR3 size: 17 residues. CDR1 KGHDR and CDR2 SFDVKD come from the germline V gene. This CDR3 reads CATSDPLAGLAYNEQIF. The CDR3 coding sequence is TGTGCCACCAGTGATCCCCTAGCGGGACTAGCCTACAATGAGCAGATCTTC.

The J gene is TRBJ2-1, the V gene TRBV4-3; D remains unclear. The germline V gene has CDR1 LGHNA and CDR2 YSLEER. Trimming removed 4 bases at V and 7 bases at J, with 11 bases between. The CDR3 totals 13 residues. This CDR3 is CASSRTVGNEQFF. The CDR3 nucleotides are TGCGCCAGCAGCCGCACCGTGGGGAATGAGCAGTTCTTC.

This clonotype was detected a few times. The J gene is TRBJ1-1, the V gene TRBV30; D unclear. V shed 1 base and J shed 1 base, with 13 bases lying between them. The CDR3 contains 15 residues. Germline V gene data show CDR1 as GTSNPN and CDR2 as SVGIG (reference sequence). This CDR3 is CAWSATGFQNTEAFF. The DNA for the CDR3 is TGTGCCTGGAGTGCTACGGGATTTCAGAACACTGAAGCTTTCTTT.

This clonotype was detected many times. The chain has TRBV7-8 and TRBJ2-1, with 8 bases lining up with TRBD1. The CDR3 is made up of 13 amino acids. Germline V gives CDR1 SGHVS, CDR2 FQNEAQ. The V gene end was trimmed by 4 bases and the J gene end by 10 bases; junction bases not matched to a gene: 6. CDR3 residues: CASSWGTGGEQFF. The DNA for the CDR3 is TGTGCCAGCAGCTGGGGGACAGGCGGGGAGCAGTTCTTC.

This clonotype appeared many times. This chain connects TRBV12-3 or TRBV12-4 to TRBJ2-7; possible D gene TRBD2, 5 bases. V was pared by 5 bases and J by 5 bases, with 16 bases between. The CDR3 is made up of 14 amino acids. The CDR3: CASSLTGNSDEQYF. The CDR3 bases are TGTGCCAGCAGTCTAACCGGGAATTCAGACGAGCAGTACTTC.

The gene calls are TRBV18 and TRBJ2-3; 11 nucleotides align to TRBD2. The junction had 7 bases not matched to a gene; V was cut back by 6 bases and J by 5 bases. Germline lookup yields CDR1 KGHSH and CDR2 LQKENI. CDR3 length equals 15 residues. The CDR3 coding sequence is TGTGCCAGCTCTGGTACCCTAGCGGGAGGAGATACGCAGTATTTT. Amino acid sequence: CASSGTLAGGDTQYF.